The rows below give T cell receptor beta chains drawn from one sample of a study of T cells in Graves' hyperthyroidism and ophthalmopathy. MiXCR was run by TCRdb on the multiplex PCR reads, yielding one entry per CDR3 protein. The table has approximately 380,000 distinct CDR3 sequences, over 11% seen once. Sample: blood. The receptors originated from a man aged 45-65 years with Graves' ophthalmopathy. Each CDR3 is given with its conserved first and last residue. A D gene is named only where the DNA matches it firmly. Only part of the rows carry a size: once, few, many, or a class if the clone is expanded.

>TRBJ2-1|few|TRBV27|.
CASSLFGPYNEQFF
TGTGCCAGCAGTTTATTTGGCCCCTACAATGAGCAGTTCTTC
>TRBJ2-5|many|TRBV12-3/TRBV12-4|.
CASRPGTAKTQYF
TGTGCCAGCAGACCCGGGACGGCCAAGACCCAGTACTTC
>TRBJ2-7|many|TRBV29-1|TRBD2
CSVEREGTYEQYF
TGCAGCGTCGAGCGGGAGGGCACCTACGAGCAGTACTTC
>TRBJ2-3|many|TRBV20-1|TRBD2
CSAGWGTLAAGNTQYF
TGCAGTGCTGGATGGGGGACCCTAGCGGCCGGGAATACGCAGTATTTT
>TRBJ1-4|.|TRBV4-1|.
CATRAPGGEKLFF
TGCGCCACCCGGGCCCCCGGTGGTGAAAAACTGTTTTTT
>TRBJ2-7|.|TRBV5-6|.
CASSNRDGYYEQYF
TGTGCCAGCAGCAACAGGGACGGATACTACGAGCAGTACTTC
>TRBJ2-7|few|TRBV12-3/TRBV12-4|.
CASSPVGGFYEQYF
TGTGCCAGCAGCCCTGTAGGTGGTTTCTACGAGCAGTACTTC
>TRBJ1-4|once|TRBV27|.
CASSLSWGAGEKLFF
TGTGCCAGCAGTTTATCGTGGGGGGCGGGTGAAAAACTGTTTTTT
>TRBJ2-7|.|TRBV18|.
CASSPKGPGAYEQYF
TGTGCCAGCTCACCAAAGGGTCCAGGAGCCTACGAGCAGTACTTC
>TRBJ2-3|few|TRBV5-5|TRBD1
CASSFTGQGAGDTQYF
TGTGCCAGCAGCTTCACGGGACAGGGGGCTGGAGATACGCAGTATTTT
>TRBJ2-3|many|TRBV20-1|TRBD2
CSASTQREAIDTQYF
TGCAGTGCTAGCACGCAGCGGGAGGCGATAGATACGCAGTATTTT
>TRBJ1-3|few|TRBV10-1|.
CASSNTDSGNTIYF
TGCGCCAGCAGTAATACTGACTCTGGAAACACCATATATTTT
>TRBJ2-7|many|TRBV20-1|.
CSARFPLRYEQYF
TGCAGTGCTAGATTTCCCTTACGTTACGAGCAGTACTTC
>TRBJ2-3|once|TRBV27|TRBD2
CASSFWLAGVDTQYF
TGTGCCAGCAGTTTTTGGCTAGCGGGAGTAGATACGCAGTATTTT
>TRBJ2-3|few|TRBV2|.
CASKAGTNTDTQYF
TGTGCCAGCAAAGCCGGGACAAACACAGATACGCAGTATTTT
>TRBJ2-7|many|TRBV6-1|TRBD1
CASSGFTGTVSREQYF
TGTGCCAGCAGTGGCTTCACCGGGACAGTGTCACGGGAGCAGTACTTC
>TRBJ2-3|many|TRBV20-1|.
CSARREDSSPLADTQYF
TGCAGTGCTAGGAGAGAGGATTCTAGTCCCCTCGCAGATACGCAGTATTTT
>TRBJ2-3|many|TRBV7-2|TRBD2
CASKAGAEDTQYF
TGTGCCAGCAAAGCGGGAGCGGAAGATACGCAGTATTTT
>TRBJ2-3|many|TRBV29-1|TRBD1
CSVEWGQGTDTQYF
TGCAGCGTTGAATGGGGACAGGGAACAGATACGCAGTATTTT
>TRBJ2-5|many|TRBV2|TRBD2
CARQGLAGQETQYF
TGTGCCAGACAGGGACTAGCGGGACAAGAGACCCAGTACTTC
>TRBJ1-5|many|TRBV28|.
CASSPRPLQPQHF
TGTGCCAGCAGCCCCAGGCCCTTACAGCCCCAGCATTTT
>TRBJ2-2|.|TRBV2|TRBD2
CASRYSGRGFGTGELFF
TGTGCCAGCAGATATAGCGGGAGGGGGTTTGGCACCGGGGAGCTGTTTTTT
>TRBJ2-1|few|TRBV9|.
CASSMDTYNEQFF
TGTGCCAGCAGCATGGATACCTACAATGAGCAGTTCTTC
>TRBJ2-7|.|TRBV6-1|.
CASSQDGGYEQYF
TGTGCCAGCAGTCAGGACGGGGGCTACGAGCAGTACTTC
>TRBJ2-7|many|TRBV5-1|.
CASSLDRDHEQYF
TGCGCCAGCAGCTTGGACCGAGACCACGAGCAGTACTTC
>TRBJ2-7|.|TRBV20-1|.
CSAQSDRSTYNEQYF
TGCAGTGCTCAATCCGACAGGAGCACCTACAACGAGCAGTACTTC
>TRBJ2-1|many|TRBV5-1|.
CASSPDNAGGRYGREFF
TGCGCCAGCAGCCCTGATAACGCAGGGGGCCGATACGGGAGGGAGTTCTTC
>TRBJ2-3|many|TRBV7-2|TRBD1
CASSSYQGVSTDTQYF
TGTGCCAGCAGCTCGTACCAGGGGGTCTCCACAGATACGCAGTATTTT
>TRBJ2-3|many|TRBV6-1|.
CASSRDDRTDTQYF
TGTGCCAGCAGTCGGGACGATCGCACAGATACGCAGTATTTT
>TRBJ2-1|many|TRBV29-1|.
CSSPAGNEQFF
TGCAGCTCACCGGCCGGCAATGAGCAGTTCTTC
>TRBJ1-1|many|TRBV3-1|TRBD1
CASRRGSGQGKTEAFF
TGTGCCAGCAGACGGGGATCTGGACAGGGGAAAACTGAAGCTTTCTTT
>TRBJ2-1|few|TRBV11-3|TRBD2
CASSLNGLAGILNEQFF
TGTGCCAGCAGCTTGAACGGACTAGCGGGGATACTAAATGAGCAGTTCTTC
>TRBJ1-1|.|TRBV11-2|.
CASSLVSYTEAFF
TGTGCCAGCAGCTTAGTGTCTTATACTGAAGCTTTCTTT
>TRBJ2-4|.|TRBV20-1|TRBD1
CSARDLGDRAKNIQYF
TGCAGTGCTAGAGATTTAGGGGACAGAGCCAAAAACATTCAGTACTTC
>TRBJ2-3|few|TRBV12-3/TRBV12-4|.
CASSFPQGTDTQYF
TGTGCCAGCAGTTTTCCTCAGGGCACAGATACGCAGTATTTT
>TRBJ2-7|many|TRBV3-1|TRBD2
CASSKTGFSGYEQYF
TGTGCCAGCAGCAAAACGGGATTTAGCGGGTACGAGCAGTACTTC
>TRBJ1-1|.|TRBV27|.
CASSLGRGSAEAFF
TGTGCCAGCAGTTTGGGACGGGGGTCCGCTGAAGCTTTCTTT
>TRBJ1-4|many|TRBV15|TRBD1
CATSIGQGRNEKLFF
TGTGCCACCAGCATTGGACAGGGAAGGAATGAAAAACTGTTTTTT
>TRBJ1-1|many|TRBV24-1|TRBD1
CATRDRGLMNTEAFF
TGTGCCACCAGGGACAGGGGCCTCATGAACACTGAAGCTTTCTTT
>TRBJ2-3|many|TRBV11-2|TRBD2
CASSYRAGTDADTQYF
TGTGCCAGCAGCTACAGAGCGGGGACCGACGCAGATACGCAGTATTTT
>TRBJ2-7|few|TRBV12-3/TRBV12-4|.
CASTLGGTAHEQYF
TGTGCCAGCACTCTAGGGGGGACCGCCCACGAGCAGTACTTC
>TRBJ2-7|many|TRBV27|.
CASSSATTLTYEQYF
TGTGCCAGCAGTAGCGCTACGACCCTGACCTACGAGCAGTACTTC
>TRBJ2-1|.|TRBV19|TRBD1
CASSSRTGFSNEQFF
TGTGCCAGTAGCTCTCGGACAGGGTTCAGCAATGAGCAGTTCTTC
>TRBJ2-1|many|TRBV19|.
CASSMFWDNEQFF
TGTGCCAGTAGTATGTTCTGGGACAATGAGCAGTTCTTC
>TRBJ1-2|.|TRBV20-1|TRBD1
CSAPTETGLAYGYTF
TGCAGTGCTCCGACCGAGACAGGGCTGGCCTATGGCTACACCTTC
>TRBJ2-1|many|TRBV7-8|.
CASSLRRDYNEQFF
TGTGCCAGCAGCTTACGGCGGGATTACAATGAGCAGTTCTTC
>TRBJ2-3|many|TRBV10-3|TRBD1
CAINPQGFNYADTQYF
TGTGCCATCAACCCACAGGGGTTCAACTACGCAGATACGCAGTATTTT
>TRBJ2-7|few|TRBV29-1|.
CSVEVGSGVYEQYF
TGCAGCGTTGAAGTGGGTTCCGGCGTCTACGAGCAGTACTTC
>TRBJ1-5|few|TRBV15|.
CATSREDPFNQPQHF
TGTGCCACCAGCAGAGAAGACCCGTTTAATCAGCCCCAGCATTTT
>TRBJ1-2|.|TRBV20-1|TRBD1
CSATRQGRPSNGYTF
TGCAGTGCGACTAGACAGGGTAGGCCGAGTAATGGCTACACCTTC
>TRBJ1-6|many|TRBV20-1|.
CSARNGNNSPLHF
TGCAGTGCTAGGAATGGGAATAATTCACCCCTCCACTTT
>TRBJ2-1|many|TRBV18|TRBD1
CASSWGTDTAYNEQFF
TGTGCCAGTTCCTGGGGGACAGATACCGCCTACAATGAGCAGTTCTTC
>TRBJ2-7|many|TRBV12-3/TRBV12-4|.
CASSEKGLPGDEQYF
TGTGCCAGCAGCGAAAAAGGACTTCCCGGGGACGAGCAGTACTTC